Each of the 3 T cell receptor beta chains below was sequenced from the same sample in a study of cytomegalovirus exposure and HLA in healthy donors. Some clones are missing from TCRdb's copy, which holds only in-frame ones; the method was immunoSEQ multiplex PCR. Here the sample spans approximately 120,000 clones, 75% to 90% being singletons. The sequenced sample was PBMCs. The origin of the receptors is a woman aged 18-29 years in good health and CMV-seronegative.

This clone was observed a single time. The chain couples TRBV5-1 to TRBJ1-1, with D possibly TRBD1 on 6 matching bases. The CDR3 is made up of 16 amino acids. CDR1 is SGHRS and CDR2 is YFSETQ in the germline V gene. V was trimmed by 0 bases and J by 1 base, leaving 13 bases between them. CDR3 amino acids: CASSLGDISRNTEAFF. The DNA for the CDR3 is TGCGCCAGCAGCTTGGGGGACATTAGTCGGAACACTGAAGCTTTCTTT.

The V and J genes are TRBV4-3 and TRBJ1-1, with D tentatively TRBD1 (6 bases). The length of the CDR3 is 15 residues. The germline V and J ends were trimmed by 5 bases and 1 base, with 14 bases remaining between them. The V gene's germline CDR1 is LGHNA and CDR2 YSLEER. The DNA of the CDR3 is TGCGCCAGCAGCGAACCGGGACAACAGAACACTGAAGCTTTCTTT. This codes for CASSEPGQQNTEAFF.

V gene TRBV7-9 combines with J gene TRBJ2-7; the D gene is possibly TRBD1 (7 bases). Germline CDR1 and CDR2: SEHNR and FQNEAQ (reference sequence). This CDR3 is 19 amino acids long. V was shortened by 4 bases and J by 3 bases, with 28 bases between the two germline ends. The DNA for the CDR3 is TGTGCCAGCAGCTCCGGTGAGGCCGCGGGGACAGCATCAGGCTACGAGCAGTACTTC. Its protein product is CASSSGEAAGTASGYEQYF.